The T cell receptor beta chain described here comes from a study of blood T cell repertoires in COVID-19. For the study at large: The analysed material was cDNA or gDNA that came from T cells, B-cell-depleted T cells, or PBMCs.

As handled by the study authors: Estimated nucleated cell counts came from reference gene primer amplification. Some clones are missing from TCRdb's copy, which holds only in-frame ones; the method was immunoSEQ multiplex PCR. V and J calls plus clone size are reproduced from that table; the DNA served to infer D and trimming. Of some 70,000 clones in the sample, about 90% were seen once. The CDR3 sequence is 14 residues long. Trimming removed 0 bases from V and 7 bases from J; junction bases left unmatched: 5. In germline, CDR1 is LGHDT, CDR2 YNNKEL (reference sequence). V usage is TRBV3-1 (or the pseudogene TRBV3-2) and J usage is TRBJ1-2; 7 bases align to TRBD1. Sequencing was carried out using peripheral blood. The sequence was obtained from a woman over 75 with active COVID-19. CDR3 residues: CASSQDSQGGGYTF. In nucleotides, the CDR3 is TGTGCCAGCAGCCAAGATTCTCAGGGGGGTGGCTACACCTTC.